Sequencing of this TCR beta chain was carried out in a study of T cell changes during pregnancy in multiple sclerosis. TCRdb's table, derived via immunoSEQ multiplex PCR, lists solely in-frame clones and lacks some. The sample lists 35,000 to 50,000 clones; 88% were seen once. CDR1 and CDR2 (germline): ENHRY, SYGVKD. This CDR3 contains 16 residues. The V and J ends lost 8 bases and 1 base, in that order; junction bases with no gene match: 11. The origin of this receptor is a female donor with multiple sclerosis, enrolled in a pregnancy study. The chain carries TRBV10-3 and TRBJ2-3; 8 positions match TRBD2. Here the sequenced sample was CD4+ T cells from peripheral blood mononuclear cells, taken in the second trimester of pregnancy. The CDR3 is CAIASGGERGTDTQYF. DNA of the CDR3: TGTGCCATCGCGTCGGGAGGGGAGAGGGGCACAGATACGCAGTATTTT.